A selection of T cell receptor beta chains follows, all from one sample in a study of cytomegalovirus exposure and HLA in healthy donors. The data were produced by immunoSEQ multiplex PCR, yet TCRdb's version contains in-frame clones alone and is incomplete. The sample contains 110,000 to 150,000 clones, more than 80% of which appear only once. Sequencing was done on a sample of PBMCs. These TCRs come from a woman aged 40 to 55 in good health and CMV-seropositive. Each CDR3 is given with its conserved first and last residue. The D gene is left open where the match is weak. Size is stated for part of the rows, as once, few or many counts, or as a class when the clone is expanded.

cdr3_nt: TGTGCCTGGAGTAACGGACAGGGGGCCAACTTC; cdr3_aa: CAWSNGQGANF; v_call: TRBV30; clone_size: .; j_call: TRBJ2-7; d_call: TRBD1
cdr3_nt: TGTGCCAGCAGGGGGGGGGTAGATCAGCCCCAGCATTTT; cdr3_aa: CASRGGVDQPQHF; v_call: TRBV28; clone_size: .; j_call: TRBJ1-5; d_call: .
cdr3_nt: TGTGCCAGCAGCTACAACCCCCCCAGCGGGAGGGCCTATGAGCAGTTCTTC; cdr3_aa: CASSYNPPSGRAYEQFF; v_call: TRBV7-6; clone_size: .; j_call: TRBJ2-1; d_call: TRBD2
cdr3_nt: TGTGCCAGCAGTGCAGGACGGGAGAACACTGAAGCTTTCTTT; cdr3_aa: CASSAGRENTEAFF; v_call: TRBV2; clone_size: .; j_call: TRBJ1-1; d_call: .
cdr3_nt: TGCAGCGTTGTGCAGCCTAGCGGTTACGAGCAGTACTTC; cdr3_aa: CSVVQPSGYEQYF; v_call: TRBV29-1; clone_size: .; j_call: TRBJ2-7; d_call: TRBD2
cdr3_nt: TGTGCCAGCAGTATGACAGGGAACACTGAAGCTTTCTTT; cdr3_aa: CASSMTGNTEAFF; v_call: TRBV6-6; clone_size: .; j_call: TRBJ1-1; d_call: .
cdr3_nt: TGTGCCAGCAGCTTTCTAGGGGCGCGGGGGGAGACCCAGTACTTC; cdr3_aa: CASSFLGARGETQYF; v_call: TRBV7-3; clone_size: .; j_call: TRBJ2-5; d_call: TRBD2
cdr3_nt: TGTGCCAGCGGACAGGGGGGAGCAATTAACACTGAAGCTTTCTTT; cdr3_aa: CASGQGGAINTEAFF; v_call: TRBV2; clone_size: .; j_call: TRBJ1-1; d_call: TRBD1
cdr3_nt: TGTGCCAGCAGAACAGGGTCCCACGAGCAGTACTTC; cdr3_aa: CASRTGSHEQYF; v_call: TRBV7-9; clone_size: .; j_call: TRBJ2-7; d_call: .
cdr3_nt: TGTGCCTCCCACGGGAACACTGAAGCTTTCTTT; cdr3_aa: CASHGNTEAFF; v_call: TRBV10-3; clone_size: .; j_call: TRBJ1-1; d_call: .
cdr3_nt: TGTGCCAGCAGTGAAGCTAGCGGGGGTAAGACCCAGTACTTC; cdr3_aa: CASSEASGGKTQYF; v_call: TRBV6-1; clone_size: .; j_call: TRBJ2-5; d_call: TRBD2
cdr3_nt: TGTGCCAGCAGCTTCGGACAGGGGCGCAATCAGCCCCAGCATTTT; cdr3_aa: CASSFGQGRNQPQHF; v_call: TRBV7-2; clone_size: .; j_call: TRBJ1-5; d_call: TRBD1
cdr3_nt: TGTGCCAGCATTGCAGGGGCGCCCTACGAGCAGTACTTC; cdr3_aa: CASIAGAPYEQYF; v_call: TRBV2; clone_size: .; j_call: TRBJ2-7; d_call: .
cdr3_nt: TGCGCCAGCAGCCAAGATGATCCCACTAGCGGGGGGCCCACAGATACGCAGTATTTT; cdr3_aa: CASSQDDPTSGGPTDTQYF; v_call: TRBV4-3; clone_size: once; j_call: TRBJ2-3; d_call: TRBD2
cdr3_nt: TGTGCCAGCACACATCCGCAGGGAAAGTCCTACGAGCAGTACTTC; cdr3_aa: CASTHPQGKSYEQYF; v_call: TRBV28; clone_size: .; j_call: TRBJ2-7; d_call: .
cdr3_nt: TGTGCCAGCAGTCCGGCGGAGGGGGCATCGGGAAACACCATATATTTT; cdr3_aa: CASSPAEGASGNTIYF; v_call: TRBV28; clone_size: .; j_call: TRBJ1-3; d_call: TRBD1
cdr3_nt: TGTGCCAGCAGCCTCTCGGGAGATGGCTACACCTTC; cdr3_aa: CASSLSGDGYTF; v_call: TRBV7-9; clone_size: few; j_call: TRBJ1-2; d_call: .
cdr3_nt: TGTGCCAGTAGTTCCATTTACGAGCAGTACTTC; cdr3_aa: CASSSIYEQYF; v_call: TRBV19; clone_size: .; j_call: TRBJ2-7; d_call: .
cdr3_nt: TGTGCCAGCAGCCCCGACAGGACCGCGTCCTACGAGCAGTACTTC; cdr3_aa: CASSPDRTASYEQYF; v_call: TRBV5-8; clone_size: .; j_call: TRBJ2-7; d_call: .
cdr3_nt: TGTGCCAGCAGCGTAGCGGGGGGGATTAGTTCACCCCTCCACTTT; cdr3_aa: CASSVAGGISSPLHF; v_call: TRBV9; clone_size: .; j_call: TRBJ1-6; d_call: .
cdr3_nt: TGTGCCAGCTCACCAACAACAGGGAACGCTGGAAACACCATATATTTT; cdr3_aa: CASSPTTGNAGNTIYF; v_call: TRBV18; clone_size: few; j_call: TRBJ1-3; d_call: .
cdr3_nt: TGTGCCAGCTCACCTCCATTCGCCGGGACAGGGGACGATACGCAGTATTTT; cdr3_aa: CASSPPFAGTGDDTQYF; v_call: TRBV18; clone_size: .; j_call: TRBJ2-3; d_call: TRBD1
cdr3_nt: TGCGCCAGCAGCCCGGGGGTTCTAGGGGCTTTGGCAGATACGCAGTATTTT; cdr3_aa: CASSPGVLGALADTQYF; v_call: TRBV5-1; clone_size: .; j_call: TRBJ2-3; d_call: .
cdr3_nt: TGTGCCAGCAGACAGGGATTGGTGGAGCAGTACTTC; cdr3_aa: CASRQGLVEQYF; v_call: TRBV25-1; clone_size: .; j_call: TRBJ2-7; d_call: .
cdr3_nt: TGTGCCAGCAGCTTCACAGGGGTTGTCGTCTTC; cdr3_aa: CASSFTGVVVF; v_call: TRBV7-6; clone_size: .; j_call: TRBJ2-7; d_call: TRBD1
cdr3_nt: TGCGCCAGCAGTCAAGAGGATGAGCAGTTCTTC; cdr3_aa: CASSQEDEQFF; v_call: TRBV10-1; clone_size: .; j_call: TRBJ2-1; d_call: .
cdr3_nt: TGTGCCAGCAGAGCGGGGGATACGCAGTATTTT; cdr3_aa: CASRAGDTQYF; v_call: TRBV7-2; clone_size: .; j_call: TRBJ2-3; d_call: TRBD2
cdr3_nt: TGTGCCAGCAGTTTACCCACCGGGAGCTACTATGGCTACACCTTC; cdr3_aa: CASSLPTGSYYGYTF; v_call: TRBV28; clone_size: .; j_call: TRBJ1-2; d_call: .
cdr3_nt: TGTGCCAGCAGCACGGGGACACCAGTCTCCTATAATTCACCCCTCCACTTT; cdr3_aa: CASSTGTPVSYNSPLHF; v_call: TRBV11-2; clone_size: .; j_call: TRBJ1-6; d_call: .
cdr3_nt: TGTGCCAGCTCGGGGTACATTTCTGGGGCCAACGTCCTGACTTTC; cdr3_aa: CASSGYISGANVLTF; v_call: TRBV2; clone_size: .; j_call: TRBJ2-6; d_call: .
cdr3_nt: TGTGCCAGCAGTGAAAACGAGTACTATGGCTACACCTTC; cdr3_aa: CASSENEYYGYTF; v_call: TRBV2; clone_size: .; j_call: TRBJ1-2; d_call: .
cdr3_nt: TGTGCTTCTCAAATAGGGGCGAACACTGAAGCTTTCTTT; cdr3_aa: CASQIGANTEAFF; v_call: TRBV12-5; clone_size: .; j_call: TRBJ1-1; d_call: .
cdr3_nt: TGTGCCAGCAGCGTAGATGTGACTAGGAAAGAGACCCAGTACTTC; cdr3_aa: CASSVDVTRKETQYF; v_call: TRBV9; clone_size: .; j_call: TRBJ2-5; d_call: .
cdr3_nt: TGCACCGCTAGCGGGGGTGCCACCGGGGAGCTGTTTTTT; cdr3_aa: CTASGGATGELFF; v_call: TRBV29-1; clone_size: .; j_call: TRBJ2-2; d_call: TRBD2
cdr3_nt: TGTGCCAGCAGCTCCCCGGGAGGCCCGAACAATGAGCAGTTCTTC; cdr3_aa: CASSSPGGPNNEQFF; v_call: TRBV7-9; clone_size: .; j_call: TRBJ2-1; d_call: TRBD2
cdr3_nt: TGTGCCAGCAGCTTAGATGGAGCGGGGGTGGCATCCGAGCAGTACTTC; cdr3_aa: CASSLDGAGVASEQYF; v_call: TRBV11-3; clone_size: few; j_call: TRBJ2-7; d_call: TRBD2
cdr3_nt: TGTGCCAGCAGTGATAAGTTCGGGAATCACCAAGAGACCCAGTACTTC; cdr3_aa: CASSDKFGNHQETQYF; v_call: TRBV6-1; clone_size: few; j_call: TRBJ2-5; d_call: .
cdr3_nt: TGTGCCATCAGTGACCCCGTTTCCTACGAGCAGTACTTC; cdr3_aa: CAISDPVSYEQYF; v_call: TRBV10-3; clone_size: once; j_call: TRBJ2-7; d_call: .
cdr3_nt: TGTGCCAGCAGTTTTGAGTACTACACTGAAGCTTTCTTT; cdr3_aa: CASSFEYYTEAFF; v_call: TRBV28; clone_size: .; j_call: TRBJ1-1; d_call: .
cdr3_nt: TGTGCCAGTAACCGACAGGGTAAAGAGACCCAGTACTTC; cdr3_aa: CASNRQGKETQYF; v_call: TRBV6-6; clone_size: .; j_call: TRBJ2-5; d_call: TRBD1
cdr3_nt: TGTGCCAGCAGCCCTCGACAGGGACCTACTTCGAACACTGAAGCTTTCTTT; cdr3_aa: CASSPRQGPTSNTEAFF; v_call: TRBV9; clone_size: .; j_call: TRBJ1-1; d_call: TRBD1
cdr3_nt: TGTGCCAGCTCTCTGACAGGGGGCCTCGGAGATACGCAGTATTTT; cdr3_aa: CASSLTGGLGDTQYF; v_call: TRBV18; clone_size: .; j_call: TRBJ2-3; d_call: TRBD1
cdr3_nt: TGTGCCAGCAGTGATCCTAAGACTAGCATAACGGCAGATACGCAGTATTTT; cdr3_aa: CASSDPKTSITADTQYF; v_call: TRBV6-1; clone_size: .; j_call: TRBJ2-3; d_call: TRBD2